This T cell receptor beta chain was identified in a study of a mutant IDH1 vaccine in newly diagnosed glioma. Background on the study: Receipt of radiotherapy, temozolomide, or both preceded the study, and most received both. The study's findings and limits: Vaccination elicited immune responses in 90% to 95% of patients.

Documented time point: baseline, week 1 (first vaccination visit). The treatment here: pre-vaccination baseline after standard-of-care therapy. Those who donated had recent WHO grade 3 or 4 IDH1-mutant, ATRX-lost astrocytomas. Comment on this clone: The antigen is unknown.

Sequencing used immunoSEQ multiplex PCR; TCRdb keeps in-frame clones, though not all of them. The sample includes 15,000 to 20,000 clones, about 95% of them seen just once. This clonotype originated in a woman between 18 and 29 years old with glioma. Some clones in this sample may be carry-over from other donors' samples. The material sequenced was peripheral blood mononuclear cells (PBMCs), taken from a glioma patient treated with radiotherapy, temozolomide or both.

CDR3 amino acids: CASTGTSGSGTGELFF. In nucleotides, the CDR3 is TGTGCCAGTACTGGGACTAGCGGGAGTGGCACCGGGGAGCTGTTTTTT. The rearrangement joins TRBV19 to TRBJ2-2, with 14 bases aligning to TRBD2. Germline-derived CDR1 and CDR2 are LNHDA and SQIVND (reference sequence). This CDR3 comprises 16 residues. The V segment lost 7 bases and the J segment 4 bases; nucleotides outside the gene matches: 5.